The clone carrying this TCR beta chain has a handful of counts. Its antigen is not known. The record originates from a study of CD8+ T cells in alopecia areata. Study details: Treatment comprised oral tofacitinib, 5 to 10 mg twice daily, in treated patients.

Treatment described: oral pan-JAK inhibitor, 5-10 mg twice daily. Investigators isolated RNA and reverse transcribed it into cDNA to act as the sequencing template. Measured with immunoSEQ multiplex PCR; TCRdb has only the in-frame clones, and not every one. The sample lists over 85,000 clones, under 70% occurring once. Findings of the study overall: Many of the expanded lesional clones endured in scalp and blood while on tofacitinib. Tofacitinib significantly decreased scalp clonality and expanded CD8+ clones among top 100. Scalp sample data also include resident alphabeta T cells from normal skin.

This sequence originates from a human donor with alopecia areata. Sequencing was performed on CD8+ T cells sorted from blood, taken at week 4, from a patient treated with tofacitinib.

The CDR3 loop is CSVRITGTNGYTF. The CDR3 bases are TGCAGCGTCCGAATAACGGGTACGAATGGCTACACCTTC. V and J are TRBV29-1 and TRBJ1-2; D ambiguous. Germline V gene data show CDR1 as SQVTM and CDR2 as ANQGSEA. Trimming took off 6 bases at V and 6 bases at J, with 17 bases between the two ends. CDR3 length: 13 residues.